This passage covers 30 T cell receptor beta chains from one sample sequenced in a study of shared clonotypes between healthy human individuals. TCRdb's table, derived via immunoSEQ multiplex PCR, lists solely in-frame clones and lacks some. The sample contains roughly 2.2 million clones, more than 80% of which appear only once. The sequencing input was naive CD4+ T cells from PBMCs. Noted subset: CD45RA+ positively selected. The source of these receptors is a young man in good health. Some clones in this sample may be carry-over from other donors' samples.

The CDR3 sequence: CASSGTSGLNEQFF. The CDR3 region has the DNA TGCGCCAGCAGCGGGACTAGCGGCCTCAATGAGCAGTTCTTC. The chain couples TRBV5-1 to TRBJ2-1; TRBD2 matches 11 bases. Trimming at V came to 4 bases and at J to 6 bases, leaving 3 bases not matched to a gene. There are 14 residues in the CDR3. Germline CDR1 and CDR2: SGHRS and YFSETQ.

The genes are TRBV4-3 and TRBJ1-4, with D tentatively TRBD1 (6 bases). This CDR3 comprises 13 residues. Trimming pared 0 bases from V and 11 bases from J, leaving 10 bases between. Germline V gene lookup returns CDR1 LGHNA and CDR2 YSLEER. The CDR3 bases are TGCGCCAGCAGCCAAGAAAGGGGGAAGAAACTGTTTTTT. It yields the protein CASSQERGKKLFF.

Worth noting for this clone: Other DNA sequences in the sample encode the same CDR3. J is TRBJ2-1 and V is TRBV6-1; 11 bases fit TRBD2. With 8 bases clipped from V and 4 bases from J, the junction kept 1 base outside the gene matches. The germline V gene encodes CDR1 MNHNS and CDR2 SASEGT. The CDR3 is 13 residues long. As DNA, the CDR3 is TGTGCCAGCCGACTAGCGGGATACAATGAGCAGTTCTTC. This gives the protein CASRLAGYNEQFF.

The V and J genes are TRBV6-1 and TRBJ2-3, with 7 bases matching TRBD1. J gave up 2 bases and V 2 bases, and 1 base lay outside the gene matches. Looked up from germline, CDR1 is MNHNS and CDR2 is SASEGT. This CDR3 region has 14 residues. CDR3 nucleotides: TGTGCCAGCAGTGAACAGGGGGACACAGATACGCAGTATTTT. Its protein product is CASSEQGDTDTQYF.

V usage is TRBV25-1 and J usage is TRBJ1-5; D possibly corresponds to TRBD1 (6 bases). Germline-derived CDR1 and CDR2 are MGHDK and SYGVNS. V was pared by 2 bases and J by 4 bases, with 15 bases between. The CDR3 loop spans 16 amino acids. DNA of the CDR3: TGTGCCAGCAGTGAAGCCCGGGGGGCCAGAAATCAGCCCCAGCATTTT. Translation gives CASSEARGARNQPQHF.

The chain recombines TRBV29-1 with TRBJ1-2; no clear D gene. CDR3 size: 14 residues. Germline CDR1 and CDR2: SQVTM and ANQGSEA. V lost 4 bases, J lost 2 bases, and 14 bases lay in between. For the CDR3, the DNA is TGCAGCGTTGGGGAAGGGTCTTTAAACTATGGCTACACCTTC. Its translation: CSVGEGSLNYGYTF.

This chain connects TRBV6-1 to TRBJ2-1; TRBD2 aligns across 8 bases. Per the germline V gene, CDR1 is MNHNS and CDR2 is SASEGT. Trimming at V came to 5 bases and at J to 0 bases, leaving 3 bases not matched to a gene. The CDR3 consists of 15 residues. The CDR3 nucleotides read TGTGCCAGCAGTTTAGCGGGGATCTCCTACAATGAGCAGTTCTTC. Amino acid sequence: CASSLAGISYNEQFF.

The J gene is TRBJ1-3, the V gene TRBV18, with 9 positions matching TRBD1. Losses at the gene ends were 3 bases for V and 4 bases for J; bases not matched to a gene: 4. The V gene's germline CDR1 is KGHSH and CDR2 LQKENI. This CDR3 spans 15 amino acids. CDR3 region: CASSPPQGAGNTIYF. DNA for the CDR3: TGTGCCAGCTCACCGCCACAGGGGGCAGGAAACACCATATATTTT.

The genes are TRBV2 and TRBJ1-3; no clear D gene. Trimming took 2 bases from V and 0 from J, leaving 8 bases between them. Germline CDR1 reads SNHLY; CDR2 reads FYNNEI. The CDR3 length is 15 residues. The CDR3 coding sequence is TGTGCCAGCAGTGAATCGTGGGGCTCTGGAAACACCATATATTTT. Residues: CASSESWGSGNTIYF.

The V and J genes are TRBV7-7 and TRBJ2-1; 13 positions match TRBD2. CDR1 is SSHAT, CDR2 FNYEAQ, per germline (reference sequence). The junction had 4 bases not matched to a gene; V was cut back by 5 bases and J by 3 bases. The CDR3 loop spans 16 amino acids. The CDR3, as DNA: TGTGCCAGCAGCCCCAGACTAGCGGGAGGCTACAATGAGCAGTTCTTC. It yields the protein CASSPRLAGGYNEQFF.

The chain carries TRBV28 and TRBJ2-7; no reliable D call. Trimming stripped 6 bases from V and 2 bases from J, with 14 bases between. Germline CDR1 MDHEN, CDR2 SYDVKM. This CDR3 contains 14 residues. The CDR3 coding sequence is TGTGCCAGCAGCCTAACCAGCGCCACCTACGAGCAGTACTTC. Translation gives CASSLTSATYEQYF.

The rearrangement joins TRBV28 to TRBJ2-5; D unclear. V was pared by 0 bases and J by 3 bases, with 8 bases between. The length of the CDR3 is 14 residues. The germline V gene encodes CDR1 MDHEN and CDR2 SYDVKM. The CDR3 spells CASSLWAGEETQYF. The DNA of the CDR3 is TGTGCCAGCAGTTTATGGGCAGGAGAAGAGACCCAGTACTTC.

The sample holds one count of this clone. The chain combines TRBV5-6 with TRBJ2-3; the D is unclear. V was shortened by 4 bases and J by 2 bases, with 5 bases between the two germline ends. Per germline, CDR1 SGHDT and CDR2 YYEEEE. The CDR3 consists of 12 residues. CDR3 in amino acids: CASSRLTDTQYF. CDR3 bases: TGTGCCAGCAGCCGTCTCACAGATACGCAGTATTTT. Variable domain in full (rest from reference TRBV5-6 and TRBJ2-3): DAGVTQSPTHLIKTRGQQVTLRCSPKSGHDTVSWYQQALGQGPQFIFQYYEEEERQRGNFPDRFSGHQFPNYSSELNVNALLLGDSALYLCASSRLTDTQYFGPGTRLTVL.

The V call is TRBV11-2, the J call TRBJ1-2, with 7 bases fitting TRBD1. V shed 4 bases, J shed 0 bases, and the junction held 8 bases outside the gene matches. In germline, CDR1 is SGHAT, CDR2 FQNNGV. This CDR3 contains 16 residues. The CDR3, as DNA: TGTGCCAGCAGCTCTCACGACAGGGTTTCTAACTATGGCTACACCTTC. Protein: CASSSHDRVSNYGYTF.

The V call is TRBV5-6, the J call TRBJ2-3; 10 bases line up with TRBD1. The CDR3 loop spans 14 amino acids. Germline V gives CDR1 SGHDT, CDR2 YYEEEE. The ends lost 3 bases at V and 7 bases at J; junction bases unmatched: 5. This CDR3 reads CASSYGQGVNTQYF. The CDR3, as DNA: TGTGCCAGCAGCTACGGACAGGGGGTGAATACGCAGTATTTT.

The chain couples TRBV29-1 to TRBJ1-5, with D possibly matching TRBD1 (6 bases). Germline CDR1 is SQVTM and CDR2 is ANQGSEA. The CDR3 covers 13 residues. Trimming left V 7 bases short and J 7 bases short, with 17 bases between. This CDR3 is CSAETGGGQPQHF. In DNA form, the CDR3 reads TGCAGCGCCGAGACCGGGGGGGGCCAGCCCCAGCATTTT.

This chain links TRBV10-3 with TRBJ1-5; 9 nucleotides line up with TRBD1. Germline CDR1 is ENHRY and CDR2 is SYGVKD. The CDR3 loop spans 14 amino acids. Germline trimming cut 6 bases from V and 6 bases from J; bases unmatched to any gene: 6. This CDR3 is CAIRGTGTGQPQHF. Written as DNA, the CDR3 is TGTGCCATCAGAGGGACAGGGACTGGTCAGCCCCAGCATTTT.

The chain uses TRBV4-2 and TRBJ2-2; possibly TRBD2 for D (6 bases). The CDR3 sequence is 16 residues long. Germline values: CDR1 LGHNA, CDR2 YNFKEQ. Trimming shortened V by 4 bases and J by 2 bases, and 14 bases separated the two germline ends. CDR3 nucleotide sequence: TGTGCCAGCAGCCCTGCTGGCGGGGCAAACACCGGGGAGCTGTTTTTT. This encodes CASSPAGGANTGELFF.

The CDR3 sequence is CASSDSWDRANYEQYF. The CDR3 DNA sequence: TGTGCCAGCAGTGATAGTTGGGACAGGGCGAATTACGAGCAGTACTTC. This chain links TRBV6-1 with TRBJ2-7; 9 bases are shared with TRBD1. After removal of 3 bases from V and 4 bases from J, the junction contained 10 bases not matched to a gene. This CDR3 is built from 16 residues. From germline, CDR1 is MNHNS and CDR2 SASEGT.

The rearrangement links TRBV7-9 to TRBJ1-5; D gene unclear. Looked up from germline, CDR1 is SEHNR and CDR2 is FQNEAQ (reference sequence). The CDR3 is 13 residues long. V was clipped by 4 bases and J by 2 bases, with 6 bases between them. CDR3 loop: CASSSEGNQPQHF. The CDR3, as DNA: TGTGCCAGCAGCTCAGAGGGCAATCAGCCCCAGCATTTT.

With respect to this clone: At the DNA level, this CDR3 is encoded by other sequences in the same sample as well. The rearrangement links TRBV5-1 to TRBJ2-3; D call uncertain. The germline gives CDR1 SGHRS, CDR2 YFSETQ. Trimming stripped 0 bases from V and 4 bases from J, with 6 bases between. CDR3 length: 13 amino acids. The CDR3 sequence: CASSLAVADTQYF. CDR3 DNA: TGCGCCAGCAGCTTGGCCGTCGCAGATACGCAGTATTTT.

V gene TRBV11-2 combines with J gene TRBJ2-1; 10 nucleotides match TRBD2. The CDR3 runs 16 residues. CDR1 is SGHAT and CDR2 is FQNNGV in the germline V gene. Unmatched junction bases numbered 12, after V lost 5 bases and J lost 8 bases. The CDR3: CASSPGGSGRYDEQFF. CDR3 nucleotide sequence: TGTGCCAGCAGCCCAGGGGGTAGCGGGAGGTACGATGAGCAGTTCTTC.

The chain couples TRBV5-1 to TRBJ2-7; 9 bases align to TRBD1. Germline CDR1 and CDR2: SGHRS and YFSETQ. V lost 4 bases to trimming and J lost 3 bases; unmatched junction nucleotides: 5. CDR3 length: 14 residues. The CDR3 loop is CASSTRQGDYEQYF. The CDR3 nucleotides read TGCGCCAGCAGCACACGACAGGGGGACTACGAGCAGTACTTC.

As concerns this clone: Other DNA sequences in this specimen translate into the identical CDR3. The chain joins TRBV9 to TRBJ1-1; D unclear. The CDR3 loop spans 14 amino acids. V was pared by 0 bases and J by 1 base, with 7 bases between. Germline V CDR1 and CDR2: SGDLS, YYNGEE. Here the CDR3 reads CASSVVGQNTEAFF. CDR3 DNA sequence: TGTGCCAGCAGCGTAGTCGGGCAGAACACTGAAGCTTTCTTT.

The V call is TRBV19, the J call TRBJ1-5; possibly TRBD1 for D (5 bases). V was clipped by 7 bases and J by 6 bases, with 13 bases between them. The germline V gene encodes CDR1 LNHDA and CDR2 SQIVND (reference sequence). The CDR3 spans 13 residues. The CDR3 region has the DNA TGTGCCAGTACCCCGTTGGGGGGTCAGCCCCAGCATTTT. Translating it yields CASTPLGGQPQHF.

The chain couples TRBV10-3 to TRBJ2-2; no reliable D call. The germline V and J ends were trimmed by 3 bases and 4 bases, with 12 bases remaining between them. The CDR3 consists of 15 residues. Germline loops: CDR1 ENHRY, CDR2 SYGVKD. The CDR3 DNA sequence: TGTGCCATCAGTGACCAGGTTACGGGCACCGGGGAGCTGTTTTTT. Translation gives CAISDQVTGTGELFF.

Regarding this clone: Other DNA sequences from this sample encode an identical CDR3 as well. The V call is TRBV25-1, the J call TRBJ2-3, with D perhaps TRBD2 (7 bases). The CDR3 is made up of 15 amino acids. Per germline, CDR1 MGHDK and CDR2 SYGVNS. V was trimmed by 4 bases and J by 1 base, leaving 12 bases between them. CDR3 loop: CASSGGGGRTDTQYF. The CDR3 bases are TGTGCCAGCAGTGGGGGAGGGGGACGCACAGATACGCAGTATTTT.

The genes are TRBV6-1 and TRBJ2-5; no definite D call. V gave up 1 base and J gave up 5 bases, with 8 bases separating them. CDR1 is MNHNS and CDR2 is SASEGT in the germline V gene. This CDR3 contains 13 residues. In DNA, the CDR3 is TGTGCCAGCAGTGAAGGAGTTCGCGAGACCCAGTACTTC. Its protein product is CASSEGVRETQYF.

The chain combines TRBV7-3 with TRBJ2-5, with a weak D call TRBD2 (5 bases). The germline V gene has CDR1 SGHTA and CDR2 FQGTGA. V shed 5 bases and J shed 5 bases, with 21 bases lying between them. CDR3 length: 16 residues. The CDR3 nucleotides read TGTGCCAGCAGCGACTTTCCTAGGACTGGGCAGGAGACCCAGTACTTC. Its translation is CASSDFPRTGQETQYF.

This rearrangement joins TRBV11-2 to TRBJ2-3; 10 bases line up with TRBD2. V dropped 4 bases and J dropped 4; count of bases not matched to a gene: 8. The CDR3 is made up of 16 amino acids. Germline-derived CDR1 and CDR2 are SGHAT and FQNNGV. CDR3 bases: TGTGCCAGCAGCTATACTTCCGGGACTAGCGCAGATACGCAGTATTTT. Amino acids: CASSYTSGTSADTQYF.